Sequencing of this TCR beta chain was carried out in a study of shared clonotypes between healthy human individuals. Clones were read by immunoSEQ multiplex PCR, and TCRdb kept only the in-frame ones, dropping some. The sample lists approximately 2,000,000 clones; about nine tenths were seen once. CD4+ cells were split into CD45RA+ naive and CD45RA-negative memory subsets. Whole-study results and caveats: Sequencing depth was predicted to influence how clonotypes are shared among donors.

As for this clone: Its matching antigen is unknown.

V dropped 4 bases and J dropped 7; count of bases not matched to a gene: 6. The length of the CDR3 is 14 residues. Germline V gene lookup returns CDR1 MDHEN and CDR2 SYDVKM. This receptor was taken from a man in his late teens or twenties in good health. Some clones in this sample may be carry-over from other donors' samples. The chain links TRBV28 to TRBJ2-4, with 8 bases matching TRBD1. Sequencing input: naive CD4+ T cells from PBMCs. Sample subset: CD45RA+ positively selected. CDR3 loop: CASSSTDRVNIQYF. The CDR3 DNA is TGTGCCAGCAGTTCCACGGACAGGGTGAACATTCAGTACTTC.